This entry describes one T cell receptor (beta chain). The V end lost 4 bases, the J end lost 3 bases, and 19 bases lay between the germline ends. The germline V gene has CDR1 LGHDT and CDR2 YNNKEL (reference sequence). The CDR3 length is 16 residues. These data are taken from a study of blood T cell repertoires in COVID-19. Study in general: Material from acute and convalescent COVID-19 was sourced from the United States, Italy and Spain.

Assignment of participants to cohorts was predicated upon participant-reported clinical history. Donors of Cohort 3 who recovered were those that had two negative PCRs, clearance, or symptom resolution. Sequencing used immunoSEQ multiplex PCR; TCRdb keeps in-frame clones, though not all of them. The data contain 200,000 or so clones, roughly nine tenths of them singletons. The source of this sequence is a woman between 18 and 30 years old who had recovered from COVID-19. The material sequenced was PBMCs or T cells enriched from blood (not recorded which). The chain combines TRBV3-1 (or the pseudogene TRBV3-2) with TRBJ2-7, with D maybe TRBD1 (5 bases). In DNA, the CDR3 is TGTGCCAGCAGCCGCCCGGAGTCCTTTAGGGGCTACGAGCAGTACTTC. Translated: CASSRPESFRGYEQYF.